This passage covers 3 T cell receptor beta chains from one sample sequenced in a study of T-cell reconstitution after alpha-beta-depleted transplantation in children. Preparing the TCRbeta library involved the use of unique molecular identifiers. From the PCR reads, TCRdb called clonotypes with MiXCR, one entry per CDR3 protein. The sample contains about 580,000 distinct CDR3 sequences, more than 20% of which appear only once. The sample in question was PBMCs, mostly from graft donor cells, obtained 360 days after TCRalphabeta/CD19-depleted stem cell transplant. These receptors originate from a boy in the first two years of life who had a stem cell transplant for acute myeloid leukemia, so the T cells may come from the graft donor.

The sample holds a few counts of this clonotype. The V call is TRBV6-4, the J call TRBJ2-1; maybe TRBD2 (6 bases). CDR1 and CDR2 from the germline V gene are MRHNA and SNTAGT. The ends were cut back, 0 bases at V and 3 bases at J, with 9 bases in the middle. The CDR3 totals 15 residues. CDR3 residues: CASSDSPSVYNEQFF. The CDR3 region has the DNA TGTGCCAGCAGTGACTCTCCTAGCGTCTACAATGAGCAGTTCTTC.

This clonotype showed up many times. The rearrangement uses TRBV9 and TRBJ1-1; D gene uncertain. V shed 0 bases and J shed 1 base, with 10 bases lying between them. The germline CDR1 and CDR2 sequences are SGDLS and YYNGEE. CDR3 length: 15 amino acids. The CDR3 bases are TGTGCCAGCAGCGTAGTGCCGGAGCAGAACACTGAAGCTTTCTTT. Translation gives CASSVVPEQNTEAFF.

The chain carries TRBV2 and TRBJ2-3; a possible D gene is TRBD2 (7 bases). V shed 8 bases and J shed 2 bases, with 17 bases lying between them. CDR1 and CDR2 (germline): SNHLY, FYNNEI. This CDR3 has 15 amino acids. The CDR3 sequence: CASGGGGRPTDTQYF. CDR3 nucleotides: TGTGCCAGCGGGGGGGGCGGCCGTCCCACAGATACGCAGTATTTT. The full variable domain, with the rest looked up from reference TRBV2 and TRBJ2-3, is EPEVTQTPSHQVTQMGQEVILRCVPISNHLYFYWYRQILGQKVEFLVSFYNNEISEKSEIFDDQFSVERPDGSNFTLKIRSTKLEDSAMYFCASGGGGRPTDTQYFGPGTRLTVL.